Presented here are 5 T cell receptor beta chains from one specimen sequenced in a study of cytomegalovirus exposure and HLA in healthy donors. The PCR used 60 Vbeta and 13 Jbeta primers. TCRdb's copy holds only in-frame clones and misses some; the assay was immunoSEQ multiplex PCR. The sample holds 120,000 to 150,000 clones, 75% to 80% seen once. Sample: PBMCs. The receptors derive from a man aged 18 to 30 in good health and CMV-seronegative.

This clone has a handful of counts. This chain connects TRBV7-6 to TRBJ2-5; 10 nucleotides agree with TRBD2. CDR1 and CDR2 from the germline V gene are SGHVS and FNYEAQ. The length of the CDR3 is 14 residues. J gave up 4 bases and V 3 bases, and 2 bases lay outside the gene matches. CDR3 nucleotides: TGTGCCAGCAGCTTTAGCGGGGGGCCAGAGACCCAGTACTTC. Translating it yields CASSFSGGPETQYF.

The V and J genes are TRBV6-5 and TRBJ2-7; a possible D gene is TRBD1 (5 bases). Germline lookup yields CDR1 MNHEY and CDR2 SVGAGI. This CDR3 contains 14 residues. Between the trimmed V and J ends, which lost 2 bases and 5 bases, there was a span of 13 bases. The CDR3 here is CASSYGQGRHEQYF. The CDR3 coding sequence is TGTGCCAGCAGTTACGGTCAGGGCCGCCACGAGCAGTACTTC.

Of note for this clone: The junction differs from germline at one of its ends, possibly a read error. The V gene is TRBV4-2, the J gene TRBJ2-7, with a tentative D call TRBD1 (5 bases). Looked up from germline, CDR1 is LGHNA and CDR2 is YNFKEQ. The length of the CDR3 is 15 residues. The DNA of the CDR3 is TGTGCCAGCAGCCAAGTGTTGTCCAGGGCTGGCGAGCAGCACTTC. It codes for CASSQVLSRAGEQHF.

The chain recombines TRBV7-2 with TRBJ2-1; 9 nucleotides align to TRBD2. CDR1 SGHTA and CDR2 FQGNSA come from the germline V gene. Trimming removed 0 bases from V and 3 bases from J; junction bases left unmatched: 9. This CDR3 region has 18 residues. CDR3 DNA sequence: TGTGCCAGCAGCTTAGCCCCTAGCGGGATATCCTACTACAATGAGCAGTTCTTC. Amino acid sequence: CASSLAPSGISYYNEQFF.

The CDR3, as DNA: TGTGCCAGCAGCCCCCTCGGGGTGTTTAATGAAAAACTGTTTTTT. Its translation: CASSPLGVFNEKLFF. The V and J genes are TRBV27 and TRBJ1-4; D is undetermined. The CDR3 has 15 amino acids. The germline V gene encodes CDR1 MNHEY and CDR2 SMNVEV (reference sequence). Trimming stripped 6 bases from V and 4 bases from J, with 15 bases between.